Listed here are 15 T cell receptor beta chains from one sample, sequenced in a study of Ad26.COV2.S vaccination and SARS-CoV-2 variants (dated by TCRdb to the early 2020s). Taken with the paper, the label for time point translates to: individuals recovered from natural SARS-CoV-2 infection. Receptor libraries were prepared by the immunoSEQ multiplex PCR assay. In its TCRdb copy, this immuneACCESS table keeps in-frame sequences only and misses some clones. Where compared with another copy, unresolved V genes explain less than half of these, and the others have no known cause. The sample includes some 350,000 clones, with roughly nine tenths observed a single time. Jointly, the top ten make up roughly 3.9% of the sample. Sequencing was performed on peripheral blood, taken after recovery from COVID-19. The receptors stem from a human donor who had recovered from COVID-19.

The count of this clone is one. The genes are TRBV24-1 and TRBJ2-1; D is perhaps TRBD2 (7 bases). The CDR3 sequence is 15 residues long. Germline values: CDR1 KGHDR, CDR2 SFDVKD. V shed 5 bases and J shed 5 bases, with 15 bases lying between them. CDR3 loop: CATSGGGGLNNEQFF. CDR3 bases: TGTGCCACCAGTGGAGGGGGGGGGCTAAACAATGAGCAGTTCTTC.

The genes are TRBV11-1 and TRBJ2-5; D unclear. V dropped 9 bases and J dropped 4 bases, with 6 bases sitting between them. The germline CDR1 and CDR2 sequences are SGHAT and FQDESV (reference sequence). CDR3 size: 10 residues. CDR3 loop: CASLGETQYF. The CDR3 DNA reads as TGTGCCAGTTTAGGAGAGACCCAGTACTTC.

This clone was recorded only once. The V gene is TRBV27, the J gene TRBJ2-7; 7 bases match TRBD1. The ends lost 1 base at V and 0 bases at J; junction bases unmatched: 9. The CDR3 totals 17 residues. Germline V gene lookup returns CDR1 MNHEY and CDR2 SMNVEV (reference sequence). The CDR3 here is CASSLLGTTGSSYEQYF. Here the CDR3 DNA reads TGTGCCAGCAGTTTATTGGGGACGACAGGGAGCTCCTACGAGCAGTACTTC.

The rearrangement links TRBV19 to TRBJ1-1; weak D call: TRBD1 (5 bases). Germline lookup yields CDR1 LNHDA and CDR2 SQIVND (reference sequence). The CDR3 extends over 16 amino acids. The V end was cut by 0 bases, the J end by 11 bases, with 22 bases between. CDR3 DNA sequence: TGTGCCAGTAGTATAGATGAAAGGGGATCCATCGCTAGCGCTTTCTTT. This translates into CASSIDERGSIASAFF.

The chain combines TRBV5-6 with TRBJ2-5; D not certain. Germline assignment: CDR1 SGHDT and CDR2 YYEEEE. Trimming shortened V by 0 bases and J by 1 base, and 4 bases separated the two germline ends. The CDR3 totals 13 residues. CDR3 amino acids: CASSLDSQETQYF. The DNA of the CDR3 is TGTGCCAGCAGCTTGGACAGCCAAGAGACCCAGTACTTC.

This rearrangement joins TRBV25-1 to TRBJ2-1; the match to TRBD2 covers 8 bases. The trim removed 2 bases at V and 6 bases at J, leaving 6 bases unmatched. Germline V gene sequence: CDR1 MGHDK, CDR2 SYGVNS. The CDR3 spans 15 residues. Here the CDR3 DNA reads TGTGCCAGCAGTGAAGGGACTAGAGTCTTCAATGAGCAGTTCTTC. This encodes CASSEGTRVFNEQFF.

The chain uses TRBV13 and TRBJ1-2, with D unclear. Trimming left V 1 base short and J 3 bases short, with 9 bases between. Per germline, CDR1 PRHDT and CDR2 FYEKMQ (reference sequence). This CDR3 has 14 residues. Here the CDR3 reads CASSLVTEYYGYTF. In DNA form, the CDR3 reads TGTGCCAGCAGCTTAGTTACAGAATACTATGGCTACACCTTC.

The chain links TRBV2 to TRBJ2-1; TRBD2 matches at 14 bases. The CDR3 totals 14 residues. Germline V gene sequence: CDR1 SNHLY, CDR2 FYNNEI. V shed 9 bases and J 7 bases; nucleotides not matched to a gene: 5. The chain's CDR3 is CARGLAGERNEQFF. CDR3 nucleotides: TGTGCCAGGGGACTAGCGGGGGAGAGGAATGAGCAGTTCTTC.

The CDR3 sequence: CASSGGQEGIYGYTF. The CDR3 DNA sequence: TGCGCCAGCAGCGGGGGGCAAGAGGGGATATATGGCTACACCTTC. This chain connects TRBV5-1 to TRBJ1-2, with a weak D call TRBD1 (6 bases). The CDR3 has 15 residues. The V gene's germline CDR1 is SGHRS and CDR2 YFSETQ. V dropped 4 bases and J dropped 5 bases, with 18 bases sitting between them.

V gene TRBV25-1 combines with J gene TRBJ2-5, with TRBD1 matching over 9 bases. The V and J ends lost 8 bases and 1 base, in that order; junction bases with no gene match: 14. Per the germline V gene, CDR1 is MGHDK and CDR2 is SYGVNS. The CDR3 runs 17 residues. Here the CDR3 DNA reads TGTGCCAGCTCGGACAGGGGTGTGACGGTTTTCCAAGAGACCCAGTACTTC. It is translated as CASSDRGVTVFQETQYF.

This clone turned up a few times. The CDR3 DNA sequence: TGTGCCAGCAGTCAGGGACAGGGGAGGGCCGAGCAGTACTTC. It codes for CASSQGQGRAEQYF. This chain links TRBV27 with TRBJ2-7, with 10 bases identical to TRBD1. V shed 5 bases, J shed 6 bases, and the junction held 7 bases outside the gene matches. Germline V gives CDR1 MNHEY, CDR2 SMNVEV (reference sequence). The CDR3 loop spans 14 amino acids.

The rearrangement joins TRBV5-8 to TRBJ2-7, with 8 positions matching TRBD1. Germline CDR1 reads SGHTS; CDR2 reads YDEGEE. V lost 4 bases, J lost 1 base, and 4 bases stayed unmatched. The CDR3 spans 14 residues. The CDR3 DNA reads TGTGCCAGCAGCAAGACAGGGGCGTCCTACGAGCAGTACTTC. It is translated as CASSKTGASYEQYF.

The rearrangement joins TRBV7-9 to TRBJ1-1; 7 positions agree with TRBD1. The V segment lost 2 bases and the J segment 2 bases; nucleotides outside the gene matches: 5. The CDR3 has 15 amino acids. Germline CDR1 is SEHNR and CDR2 is FQNEAQ (reference sequence). The CDR3 spells CASSLTRDSNTEAFF. The CDR3 DNA sequence: TGTGCCAGCAGCTTAACCCGGGACAGTAACACTGAAGCTTTCTTT.

The chain links TRBV3-1 (or the pseudogene TRBV3-2) to TRBJ2-3, with D uncertain. The CDR3 consists of 16 residues. The germline gives CDR1 LGHDT, CDR2 YNNKEL (reference sequence). V was clipped by 0 bases and J by 0 bases, with 10 bases between them. This chain's CDR3 is CASSQESLDSTDTQYF. The CDR3 DNA is TGTGCCAGCAGCCAAGAATCCCTTGACAGCACAGATACGCAGTATTTT.

V usage is TRBV4-1 and J usage is TRBJ1-2; D gene unclear. Germline V CDR1 and CDR2: MGHRA, YSYEKL. The CDR3 totals 16 residues. Trimming stripped 2 bases from V and 4 bases from J, with 17 bases between. CDR3 region: CASSQPSGRNPYGYTF. Here the CDR3 DNA reads TGCGCCAGCAGCCAACCTTCTGGCAGGAATCCCTATGGCTACACCTTC.